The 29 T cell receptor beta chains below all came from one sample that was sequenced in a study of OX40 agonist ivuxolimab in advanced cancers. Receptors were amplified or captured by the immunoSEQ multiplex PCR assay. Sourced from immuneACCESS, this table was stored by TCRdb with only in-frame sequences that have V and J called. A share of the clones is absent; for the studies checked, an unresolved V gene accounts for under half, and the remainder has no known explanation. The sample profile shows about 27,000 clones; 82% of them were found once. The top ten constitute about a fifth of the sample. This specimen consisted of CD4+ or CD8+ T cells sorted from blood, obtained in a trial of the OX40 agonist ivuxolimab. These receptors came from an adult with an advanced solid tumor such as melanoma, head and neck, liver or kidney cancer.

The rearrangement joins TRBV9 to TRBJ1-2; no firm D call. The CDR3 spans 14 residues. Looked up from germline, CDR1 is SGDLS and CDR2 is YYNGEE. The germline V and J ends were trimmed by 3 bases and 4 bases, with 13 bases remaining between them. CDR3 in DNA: TGTGCCAGCAGCGGGGCAGGATCCTTCTATGGCTACACCTTC. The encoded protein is CASSGAGSFYGYTF.

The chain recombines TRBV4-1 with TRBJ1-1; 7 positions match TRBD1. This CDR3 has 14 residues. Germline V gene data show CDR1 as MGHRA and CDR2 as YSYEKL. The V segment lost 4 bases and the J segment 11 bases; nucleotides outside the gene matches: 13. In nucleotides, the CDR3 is TGCGCCAGCAGCCCCCTCGGACAGGCCCTTTTGGCTTTCTTT. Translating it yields CASSPLGQALLAFF.

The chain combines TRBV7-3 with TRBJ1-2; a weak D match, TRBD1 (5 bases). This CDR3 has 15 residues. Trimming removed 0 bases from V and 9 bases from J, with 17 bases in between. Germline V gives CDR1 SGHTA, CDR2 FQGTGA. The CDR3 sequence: CASSLTPDRDFSYTF. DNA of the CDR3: TGTGCCAGCAGCTTAACTCCCGACCGGGACTTTAGCTACACCTTC.

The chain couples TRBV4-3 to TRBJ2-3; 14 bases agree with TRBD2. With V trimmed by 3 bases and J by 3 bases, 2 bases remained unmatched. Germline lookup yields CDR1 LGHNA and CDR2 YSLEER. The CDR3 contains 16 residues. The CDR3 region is CASSQTSGGATDTQYF. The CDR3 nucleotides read TGCGCCAGCAGCCAGACTAGCGGGGGGGCGACAGATACGCAGTATTTT.

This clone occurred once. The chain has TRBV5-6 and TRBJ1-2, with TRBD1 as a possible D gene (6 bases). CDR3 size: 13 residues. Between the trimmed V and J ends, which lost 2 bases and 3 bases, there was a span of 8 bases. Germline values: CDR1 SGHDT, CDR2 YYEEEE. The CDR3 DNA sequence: TGTGCCAGCAGCTTAGGGGGTTACTATGGCTACACCTTC. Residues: CASSLGGYYGYTF. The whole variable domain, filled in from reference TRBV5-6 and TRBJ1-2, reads DAGVTQSPTHLIKTRGQQVTLRCSPKSGHDTVSWYQQALGQGPQFIFQYYEEEERQRGNFPDRFSGHQFPNYSSELNVNALLLGDSALYLCASSLGGYYGYTFGSGTRLTVV.

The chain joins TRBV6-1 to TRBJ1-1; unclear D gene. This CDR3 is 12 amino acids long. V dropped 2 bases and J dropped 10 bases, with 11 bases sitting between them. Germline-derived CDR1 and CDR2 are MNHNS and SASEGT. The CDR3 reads CASSEWGEGAFF. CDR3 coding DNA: TGTGCCAGCAGTGAATGGGGAGAAGGAGCTTTCTTT.

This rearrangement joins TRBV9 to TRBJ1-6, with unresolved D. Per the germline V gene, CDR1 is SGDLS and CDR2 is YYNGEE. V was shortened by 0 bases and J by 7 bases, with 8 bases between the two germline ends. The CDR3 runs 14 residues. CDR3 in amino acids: CASSVARENSPLHF. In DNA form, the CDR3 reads TGTGCCAGCAGCGTAGCAAGGGAAAATTCACCCCTCCACTTT.

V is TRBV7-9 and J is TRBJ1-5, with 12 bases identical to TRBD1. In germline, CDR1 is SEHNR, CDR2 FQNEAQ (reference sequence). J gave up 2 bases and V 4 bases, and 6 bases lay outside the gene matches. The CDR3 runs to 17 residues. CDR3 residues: CASSSWDRGHGNQPQHF. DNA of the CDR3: TGTGCCAGCAGCTCCTGGGACAGGGGGCATGGCAATCAGCCCCAGCATTTT.

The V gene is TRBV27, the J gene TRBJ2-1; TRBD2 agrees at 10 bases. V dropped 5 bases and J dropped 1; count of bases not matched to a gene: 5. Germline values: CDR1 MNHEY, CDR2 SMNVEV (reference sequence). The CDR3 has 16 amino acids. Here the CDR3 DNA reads TGTGCCAGCAGTCCCCCTAGCGGGGGTTCCTACAATGAGCAGTTCTTC. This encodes CASSPPSGGSYNEQFF.

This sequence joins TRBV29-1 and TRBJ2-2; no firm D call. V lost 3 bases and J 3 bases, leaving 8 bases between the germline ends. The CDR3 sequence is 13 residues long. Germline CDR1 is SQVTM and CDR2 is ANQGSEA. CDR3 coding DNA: TGCAGCGTTGAGGCGGCGGACACCGGGGAGCTGTTTTTT. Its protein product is CSVEAADTGELFF.

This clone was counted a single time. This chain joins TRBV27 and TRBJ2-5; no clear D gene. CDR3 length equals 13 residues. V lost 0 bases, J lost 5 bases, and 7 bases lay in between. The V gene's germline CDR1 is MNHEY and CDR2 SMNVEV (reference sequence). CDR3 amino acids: CASSLSTLETQYF. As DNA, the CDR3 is TGTGCCAGCAGTTTATCGACCTTGGAGACCCAGTACTTC.

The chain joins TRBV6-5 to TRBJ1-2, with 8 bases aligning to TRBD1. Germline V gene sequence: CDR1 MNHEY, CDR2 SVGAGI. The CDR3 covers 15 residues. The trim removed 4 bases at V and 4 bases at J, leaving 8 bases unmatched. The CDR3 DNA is TGTGCCAGCAGTTCTTCCCGGGGGACAGGCTATGGCTACACCTTC. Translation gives CASSSSRGTGYGYTF.

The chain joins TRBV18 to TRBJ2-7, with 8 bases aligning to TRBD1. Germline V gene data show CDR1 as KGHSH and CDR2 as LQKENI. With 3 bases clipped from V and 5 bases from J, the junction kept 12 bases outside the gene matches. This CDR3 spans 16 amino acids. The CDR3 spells CASSPEDRARSDEQYF. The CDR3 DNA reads TGTGCCAGCTCACCCGAGGACAGGGCCCGTTCCGACGAGCAGTACTTC.

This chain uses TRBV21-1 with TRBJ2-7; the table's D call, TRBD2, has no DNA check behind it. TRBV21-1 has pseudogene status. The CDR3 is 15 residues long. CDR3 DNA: TGTGCCAGCAGCAAACAAGTCGGTATCTCCTACGAGCAGTACTTC. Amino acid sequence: CASSKQVGISYEQYF.

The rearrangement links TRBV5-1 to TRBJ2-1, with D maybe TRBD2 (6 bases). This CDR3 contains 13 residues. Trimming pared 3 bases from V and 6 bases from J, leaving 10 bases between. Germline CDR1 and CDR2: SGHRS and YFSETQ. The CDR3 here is CASSSFGGNEQFF. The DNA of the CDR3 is TGCGCCAGCAGCTCCTTCGGGGGCAATGAGCAGTTCTTC.

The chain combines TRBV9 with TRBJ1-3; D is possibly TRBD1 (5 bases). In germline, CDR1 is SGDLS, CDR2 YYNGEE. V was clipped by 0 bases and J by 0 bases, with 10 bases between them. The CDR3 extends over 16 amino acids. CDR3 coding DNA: TGTGCCAGCAGCGTAGGTTACAGGAGCTCTGGAAACACCATATATTTT. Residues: CASSVGYRSSGNTIYF.

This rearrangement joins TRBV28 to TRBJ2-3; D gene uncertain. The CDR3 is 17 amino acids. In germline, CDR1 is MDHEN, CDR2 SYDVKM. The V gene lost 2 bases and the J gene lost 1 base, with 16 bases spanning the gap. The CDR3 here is CASSLGWTAPGTDTQYF. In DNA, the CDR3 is TGTGCCAGCAGTTTAGGGTGGACCGCTCCTGGCACAGATACGCAGTATTTT.

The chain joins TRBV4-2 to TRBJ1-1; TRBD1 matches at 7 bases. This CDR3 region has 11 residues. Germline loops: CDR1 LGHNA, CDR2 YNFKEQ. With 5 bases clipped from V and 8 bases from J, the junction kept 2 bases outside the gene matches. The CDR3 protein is CASSWDREAFF. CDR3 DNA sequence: TGTGCCAGCAGCTGGGACAGAGAAGCTTTCTTT.

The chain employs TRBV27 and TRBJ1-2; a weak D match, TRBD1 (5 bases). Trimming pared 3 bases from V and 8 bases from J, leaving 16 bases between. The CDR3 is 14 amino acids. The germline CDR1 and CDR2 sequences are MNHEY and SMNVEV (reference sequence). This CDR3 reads CASSLGDGPEGYTF. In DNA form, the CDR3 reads TGTGCCAGCAGTTTGGGGGACGGACCCGAGGGCTACACCTTC.

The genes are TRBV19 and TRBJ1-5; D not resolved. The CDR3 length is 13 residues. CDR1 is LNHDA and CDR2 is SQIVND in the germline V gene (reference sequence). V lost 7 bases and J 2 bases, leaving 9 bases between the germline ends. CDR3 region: CASTRRGNQPQHF. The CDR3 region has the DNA TGTGCCAGTACCAGGAGAGGCAATCAGCCCCAGCATTTT.

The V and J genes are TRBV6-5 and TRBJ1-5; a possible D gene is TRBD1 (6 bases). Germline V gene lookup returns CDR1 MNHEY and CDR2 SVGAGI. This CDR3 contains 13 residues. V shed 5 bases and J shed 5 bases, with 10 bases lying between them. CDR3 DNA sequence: TGTGCCAGCAGTGGGACATTGTATCAGCCCCAGCATTTT. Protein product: CASSGTLYQPQHF.

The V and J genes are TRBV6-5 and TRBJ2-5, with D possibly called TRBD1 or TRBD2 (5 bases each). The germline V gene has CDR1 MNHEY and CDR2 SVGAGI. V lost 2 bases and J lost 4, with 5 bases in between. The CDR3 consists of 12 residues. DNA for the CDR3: TGTGCCAGCAGTTACGGGGGAGAGACCCAGTACTTC. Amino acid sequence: CASSYGGETQYF.

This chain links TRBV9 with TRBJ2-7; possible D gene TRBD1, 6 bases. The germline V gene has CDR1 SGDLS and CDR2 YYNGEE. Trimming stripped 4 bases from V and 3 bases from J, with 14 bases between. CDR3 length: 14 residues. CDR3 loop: CASSPIDRNYEQYF. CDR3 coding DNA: TGTGCCAGCAGCCCCATCGACAGGAACTACGAGCAGTACTTC. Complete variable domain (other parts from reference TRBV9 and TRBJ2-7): DSGVTQTPKHLITATGQRVTLRCSPRSGDLSVYWYQQSLDQGLQFLIQYYNGEERAKGNILERFSAQQFPDLHSELNLSSLELGDSALYFCASSPIDRNYEQYFGPGTRLTVT.

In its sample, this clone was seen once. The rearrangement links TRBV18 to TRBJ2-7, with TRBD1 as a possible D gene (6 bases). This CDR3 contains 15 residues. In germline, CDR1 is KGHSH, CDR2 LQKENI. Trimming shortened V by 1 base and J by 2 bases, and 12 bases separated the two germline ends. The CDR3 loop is CASSPLRTVTYEQYF. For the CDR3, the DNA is TGTGCCAGCTCACCACTTCGGACAGTGACCTACGAGCAGTACTTC.

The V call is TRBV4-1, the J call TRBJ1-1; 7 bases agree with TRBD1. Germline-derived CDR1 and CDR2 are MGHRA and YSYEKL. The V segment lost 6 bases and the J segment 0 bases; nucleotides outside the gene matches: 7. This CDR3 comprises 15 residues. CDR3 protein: CASSPTGEVNTEAFF. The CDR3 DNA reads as TGCGCCAGCAGTCCTACAGGGGAGGTGAACACTGAAGCTTTCTTT.

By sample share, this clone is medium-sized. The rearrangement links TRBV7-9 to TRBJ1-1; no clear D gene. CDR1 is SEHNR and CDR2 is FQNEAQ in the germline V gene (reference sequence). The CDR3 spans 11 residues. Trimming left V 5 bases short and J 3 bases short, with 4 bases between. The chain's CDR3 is CASSPYTEAFF. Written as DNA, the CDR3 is TGTGCCAGCAGCCCATACACTGAAGCTTTCTTT.

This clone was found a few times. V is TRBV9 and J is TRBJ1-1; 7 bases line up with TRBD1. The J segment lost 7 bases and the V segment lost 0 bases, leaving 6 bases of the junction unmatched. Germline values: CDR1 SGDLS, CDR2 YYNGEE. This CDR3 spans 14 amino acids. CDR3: CASSVAYRGGEAFF. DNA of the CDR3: TGTGCCAGCAGCGTAGCGTACAGGGGAGGTGAAGCTTTCTTT.

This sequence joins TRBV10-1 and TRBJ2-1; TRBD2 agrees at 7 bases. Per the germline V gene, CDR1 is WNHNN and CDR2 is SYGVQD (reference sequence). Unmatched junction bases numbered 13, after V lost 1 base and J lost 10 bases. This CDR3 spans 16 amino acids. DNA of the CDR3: TGCGCCAGCAGTGAGTACCCCAGCGGGGCTGTGAACGAGCAGTTCTTC. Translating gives CASSEYPSGAVNEQFF.

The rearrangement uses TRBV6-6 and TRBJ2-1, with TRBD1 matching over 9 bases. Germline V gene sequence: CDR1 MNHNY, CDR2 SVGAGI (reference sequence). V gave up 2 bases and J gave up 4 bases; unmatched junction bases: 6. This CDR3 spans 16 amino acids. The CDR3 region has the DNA TGTGCCAGCAGTTACGGTGGGGACAGGGTTTACAATGAGCAGTTCTTC. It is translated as CASSYGGDRVYNEQFF.